One and the same sample provided the 9 T cell receptor beta chains below, sequenced in a study of blood T cells in healthy people across ages. Alongside a J-beta primer mix, a sample-barcoded 5' primer served in a second PCR lasting roughly 7 to 11 cycles. TCRdb fed the 5' RACE reads into MiXCR, producing one record per CDR3 protein. The sample lists a few hundred thousand distinct CDR3 sequences, 25% to 30% occurring once. The sample taken for sequencing was blood. These receptors were collected from a woman between 70 and 85 years old in good health.

This chain joins TRBV20-1 and TRBJ2-5; a possible D gene is TRBD2 (6 bases). Germline V lookup: CDR1 DFQATT, CDR2 SNEGSKA (reference sequence). With 8 bases removed from V and 4 bases from J, the gap between germline ends came to 14 bases. The CDR3 length is 12 residues. The CDR3: CSSRGTGETQYF. In DNA, the CDR3 is TGCAGTTCCCGGGGGACGGGAGAGACCCAGTACTTC.

The table lists this clonotype with a few counts. J is TRBJ2-2 and V is TRBV7-2; tentatively, D is TRBD2 (5 bases). Germline loops: CDR1 SGHTA, CDR2 FQGNSA. V lost 2 bases and J lost 4, with 20 bases in between. The CDR3 extends over 18 amino acids. This CDR3 reads CASSLRPQAGRGTGELFF. Written as DNA, the CDR3 is TGTGCCAGCAGCTTACGGCCTCAGGCGGGCCGCGGCACCGGGGAGCTGTTTTTT.

A few counts support this clonotype. CDR3 sequence reads: CASSQGWESSGANVLTF. CDR3 nucleotides: TGCGCCAGCAGCCAAGGTTGGGAGAGCTCTGGGGCCAACGTCCTGACTTTC. This chain uses TRBV5-1 with TRBJ2-6; TRBD2 is a possible D gene (5 bases). Per the germline V gene, CDR1 is SGHRS and CDR2 is YFSETQ. The CDR3 has 17 amino acids. The V end lost 4 bases, the J end lost 0 bases, and 14 bases lay between the germline ends.

In its sample, this clonotype was seen a few times. The chain recombines TRBV6-1 with TRBJ1-2, with a weak D call TRBD1 (6 bases). V gave up 6 bases and J gave up 6 bases, with 14 bases separating them. Germline-derived CDR1 and CDR2 are MNHNS and SASEGT. This CDR3 has 13 residues. Here the CDR3 reads CASSVLNRDGYTF. The CDR3 DNA reads as TGTGCCAGCAGCGTATTAAACAGGGATGGCTACACCTTC.

This clonotype was counted only a few times. The chain joins TRBV5-1 to TRBJ2-5, with a weak D call TRBD1 (7 bases). CDR3 length: 15 amino acids. Per the germline V gene, CDR1 is SGHRS and CDR2 is YFSETQ. With 4 bases removed from V and 5 bases from J, the gap between germline ends came to 18 bases. DNA for the CDR3: TGCGCCAGCAGCCAAAGGAGGGGGGACAGTGAGACCCAGTACTTC. It encodes CASSQRRGDSETQYF.

The rearrangement joins TRBV9 to TRBJ2-5, with 8 bases matching TRBD2. The J call is doubtful: the DNA matches TRBJ2-7 better. The CDR3 runs 15 residues. Germline CDR1 and CDR2: SGDLS and YYNGEE. The CDR3 DNA reads TGTGCCAGCAGCTACGGAGCGGGGGACTCCTACGAGCAGTACTTC. This sequence encodes CASSYGAGDSYEQYF.

This clonotype turned up a few times. This rearrangement joins TRBV12-3 or TRBV12-4 to TRBJ2-5; D is possibly TRBD2 (6 bases). There are 14 residues in the CDR3. V dropped 0 bases and J dropped 10 bases, with 15 bases sitting between them. The CDR3 protein is CASSLAVRSGVQYF. DNA for the CDR3: TGTGCCAGCAGTTTAGCGGTTAGATCGGGGGTCCAGTACTTC.

The chain carries TRBV3-1 and TRBJ2-5, with TRBD1 matching 11 bases. CDR3 length: 16 amino acids. The germline gives CDR1 LGHDT, CDR2 YNNKEL (reference sequence). Trimming cost V 1 base and J 4 bases; bases outside gene matches: 5. CDR3 coding DNA: TGTGCCAGCAGCCAAGTCGGGACAGGGGGTCGAGAGACCCAGTACTTC. It specifies CASSQVGTGGRETQYF.

The chain couples TRBV5-4 to TRBJ2-7; TRBD1 matches at 12 bases. CDR1 is SGHNT, CDR2 YYREEE, per germline (reference sequence). The CDR3 runs 17 residues. Trimming at V came to 4 bases and at J to 1 base, leaving 9 bases not matched to a gene. This chain's CDR3 is CASSTGTGGAGSYEQYF. CDR3 DNA sequence: TGTGCCAGCAGCACAGGGACAGGGGGCGCGGGATCCTACGAGCAGTACTTC.